These 29 T cell receptor beta chains were sequenced from one sample in a study of shared clonotypes between healthy human individuals. Using immunoSEQ multiplex PCR, the repertoire was profiled, and TCRdb retains in-frame clones only, with some absent. In the table there are hundreds of thousands of clones, roughly four fifths of which are singletons. Material for sequencing was PBMCs. Receptors were obtained from a woman aged 40 to 50 in good health. Some clones in this sample may be carry-over from other donors' samples.

The chain joins TRBV28 to TRBJ2-7, with 9 bases identical to TRBD1. Germline V gene sequence: CDR1 MDHEN, CDR2 SYDVKM. The length of the CDR3 is 15 residues. With 6 bases clipped from V and 2 bases from J, the junction kept 8 bases outside the gene matches. CDR3 DNA sequence: TGTGCCAGCAGCCGACCGGGGACAGGGACCTACGAGCAGTACTTC. This encodes CASSRPGTGTYEQYF.

The chain carries TRBV18 and TRBJ1-5; TRBD1 is a possible D gene (6 bases). The CDR3 has 13 amino acids. Germline CDR1 reads KGHSH; CDR2 reads LQKENI. V shed 6 bases and J shed 6 bases, with 12 bases lying between them. The CDR3 reads CASSKGGIQPQHF. Here the CDR3 DNA reads TGTGCCAGCTCGAAAGGGGGGATTCAGCCCCAGCATTTT.

The chain has TRBV27 and TRBJ2-2; 7 bases are shared with TRBD1. V shed 4 bases and J 5 bases; nucleotides not matched to a gene: 13. Germline CDR1 and CDR2: MNHEY and SMNVEV (reference sequence). This CDR3 contains 17 residues. CDR3 protein: CASSSQTGRWGTGELFF. The DNA of the CDR3 is TGTGCCAGCAGTTCTCAGACAGGGCGGTGGGGAACCGGGGAGCTGTTTTTT.

The rearrangement links TRBV9 to TRBJ1-1, with D possibly matching TRBD1 (5 bases). There are 18 residues in the CDR3. The V end was cut by 4 bases, the J end by 0 bases, with 22 bases between. Germline V gene data show CDR1 as SGDLS and CDR2 as YYNGEE. The CDR3: CASSSTGTPILMNTEAFF. In DNA, the CDR3 is TGTGCCAGCAGCTCAACCGGGACCCCCATTCTCATGAACACTGAAGCTTTCTTT.

For this clone: A read error is possible here, since a much larger clone lies one base away. Other DNA sequences in the sample encode the same CDR3. The rearrangement uses TRBV5-1 and TRBJ1-1; tentative D call: TRBD1 (5 bases). In germline, CDR1 is SGHRS, CDR2 YFSETQ. The ends were cut back, 4 bases at V and 5 bases at J, with 18 bases in the middle. CDR3 size: 15 residues. The CDR3 nucleotides read TGCGCCAGCAGCCACCGGACAACCTCGAGGACTGAAGCTTTCTTT. Translated: CASSHRTTSRTEAFF.

This clone has more than one count but fewer than ten. CDR3 sequence: CASRKDSNEKLFF. Written as DNA, the CDR3 is TGTGCCAGTAGGAAGGACAGTAATGAAAAACTGTTTTTT. The V gene is TRBV19, the J gene TRBJ1-4; tentative D call: TRBD1 (6 bases). The V and J ends lost 6 bases and 4 bases respectively, with 9 bases between them. Germline assignment: CDR1 LNHDA and CDR2 SQIVND (reference sequence). The CDR3 is 13 amino acids.

In its sample, this clone was seen many times. The genes are TRBV4-3 and TRBJ1-1; 12 bases match TRBD1. CDR3 length: 18 amino acids. The ends lost 1 base at V and 4 bases at J; junction bases unmatched: 10. CDR1 LGHNA and CDR2 YSLEER come from the germline V gene. CDR3 sequence: CASSQGRDRGLLSTEAFF. The CDR3 DNA sequence: TGCGCCAGCAGCCAAGGACGGGACAGGGGGCTGTTGAGCACTGAAGCTTTCTTT.

Worth noting for this clone: This likely stems from a read error, as it lies one base from a far larger clone. V usage is TRBV30 and J usage is TRBJ2-7, with D hard to call. Germline assignment: CDR1 GTSNPN and CDR2 SVGIG (reference sequence). CDR3 length equals 12 residues. CDR3 sequence: CALSVGTYEQYF. The CDR3 DNA reads TGTGCCTTGAGTGTAGGGACCTACGAGCAGTACTTC.

The chain couples TRBV10-3 to TRBJ1-2; TRBD1 agrees at 9 bases. The CDR3 consists of 14 residues. Germline CDR1 and CDR2: ENHRY and SYGVKD. The ends lost 6 bases at V and 3 bases at J; junction bases unmatched: 5. The CDR3 DNA follows: TGTGCCATCAGAAACGGGACAGGGTACTATGGCTACACCTTC. Amino acid sequence: CAIRNGTGYYGYTF.

The V and J genes are TRBV5-8 and TRBJ2-1; a weak D match, TRBD2 (6 bases). CDR1 is SGHTS, CDR2 YDEGEE, per germline. The CDR3 has 15 residues. Trimming removed 3 bases from V and 0 bases from J, with 10 bases in between. The DNA for the CDR3 is TGTGCCAGCAGCTCGGGACTTAGCTCCTACAATGAGCAGTTCTTC. Its protein is CASSSGLSSYNEQFF.

This clone has just one count. The rearrangement links TRBV10-2 to TRBJ2-7, with D maybe TRBD2 (6 bases). Germline V gene sequence: CDR1 WSHSY, CDR2 SAAADI. The CDR3 has 14 amino acids. The ends were cut back, 3 bases at V and 1 base at J, with 10 bases in the middle. The CDR3, as DNA: TGCGCCAGCAGTGAACCTAGCGAATCCTACGAGCAGTACTTC. Amino acid sequence: CASSEPSESYEQYF.

A few counts support this clone. The J gene is TRBJ2-7, the V gene TRBV28, with TRBD2 as a possible D gene (6 bases). Germline V gene data show CDR1 as MDHEN and CDR2 as SYDVKM. CDR3 length equals 15 residues. Trimming took 7 bases from V and 3 from J, leaving 19 bases between them. The CDR3 nucleotides are TGTGCCAGCAAGGACTACGGGAAGATGAGCTACGAGCAGTACTTC. This codes for CASKDYGKMSYEQYF.

The V and J genes are TRBV29-1 and TRBJ2-5, with 9 bases lining up with TRBD2. TRBJ2-7 matches the DNA end more closely, so the J call is doubtful. CDR1 and CDR2 (germline): SQVTM, ANQGSEA. CDR3 length: 13 residues. CDR3 DNA: TGCAGCGCTTTAGCGGGAGCGGAGTACGAGCAGTACTTC. Its translation: CSALAGAEYEQYF.

Points on this clone: This probably arose from a read error, given a far larger clone one base away. The same CDR3 is also encoded by other DNA sequences in this sample. The V and J genes are TRBV4-2 and TRBJ2-3; either TRBD1 or TRBD2 may fit D (6 bases each). V shed 0 bases and J shed 6 bases, with 16 bases lying between them. The CDR3 is 16 amino acids. CDR1 LGHNA and CDR2 YNFKEQ come from the germline V gene. The CDR3 coding sequence is TGTGCCAGCAGCCAAGAGGAGGGGGTGGGGTCTGATACGCAGTATTTT. It encodes CASSQEEGVGSDTQYF.

This clone occurred a few times. This sequence joins TRBV28 and TRBJ2-1; TRBD2 agrees at 7 bases. V lost 5 bases to trimming and J lost 5 bases; unmatched junction nucleotides: 9. The CDR3 loop spans 15 amino acids. Germline CDR1 MDHEN, CDR2 SYDVKM. CDR3 DNA sequence: TGTGCCAGCAGTAACCCCGGGACTACCCACAATGAGCAGTTCTTC. Residues: CASSNPGTTHNEQFF.

This rearrangement joins TRBV7-9 to TRBJ2-7; 7 bases fit TRBD1. From germline, CDR1 is SEHNR and CDR2 FQNEAQ (reference sequence). J lost 5 bases, V lost 6 bases, and 7 bases had no gene match. This CDR3 spans 13 amino acids. The CDR3 region has the DNA TGTGCCAGCAGTGCCCGAGACAGGGACGAGCAGTACTTC. It yields the protein CASSARDRDEQYF.

This clone was detected only a few times. The chain uses TRBV6-4 and TRBJ2-3; TRBD1 matches at 10 bases. The CDR3 runs to 15 residues. The germline CDR1 and CDR2 sequences are MRHNA and SNTAGT. V shed 2 bases and J 3 bases; nucleotides not matched to a gene: 2. The CDR3 DNA reads as TGTGCCAGCAGTGACGGGACAGGGGTGACAGATACGCAGTATTTT. Protein product: CASSDGTGVTDTQYF.

V and J are TRBV30 and TRBJ1-1; D ambiguous. Germline V gene data show CDR1 as GTSNPN and CDR2 as SVGIG (reference sequence). V gave up 2 bases and J gave up 7 bases, with 5 bases separating them. CDR3 size: 10 residues. In DNA, the CDR3 is TGTGCCTGGAGTCAGAGTGAAGCTTTCTTT. It is translated as CAWSQSEAFF.

This clone has a handful of counts. The chain couples TRBV18 to TRBJ2-5; 7 positions agree with TRBD2. The germline CDR1 and CDR2 sequences are KGHSH and LQKENI. This CDR3 spans 15 amino acids. With 8 bases clipped from V and 5 bases from J, the junction kept 14 bases outside the gene matches. For the CDR3, the DNA is TGTGCCAGCACACAAGCGGGGACTGCCGAGGAGACCCAGTACTTC. Translation gives CASTQAGTAEETQYF.

The CDR3 coding sequence is TGTGCCAGCTCCCTGGACAGTACCGATGAAAAACTGTTTTTT. Translated: CASSLDSTDEKLFF. The V call is TRBV5-4, the J call TRBJ1-4; maybe TRBD1 (6 bases). Germline V gives CDR1 SGHNT, CDR2 YYREEE (reference sequence). The CDR3 is 14 residues long. The V end lost 7 bases, the J end lost 6 bases, and 16 bases lay between the germline ends.

The J gene is TRBJ1-2, the V gene TRBV5-4; TRBD1 agrees at 10 bases. V gave up 5 bases and J gave up 3 bases; unmatched junction bases: 4. Germline CDR1 reads SGHNT; CDR2 reads YYREEE (reference sequence). This CDR3 is 14 amino acids long. In nucleotides, the CDR3 is TGTGCCAGCAGTGACAGGGGGCGCGACTATGGCTACACCTTC. Residues: CASSDRGRDYGYTF.

The V and J genes are TRBV6-5 and TRBJ2-7, with 12 nucleotides matching TRBD1. V dropped 0 bases and J dropped 6; count of bases not matched to a gene: 6. CDR3 length: 16 amino acids. Germline V gene sequence: CDR1 MNHEY, CDR2 SVGAGI. As DNA, the CDR3 is TGTGCCAGCAGTTACTCCGGGACAGGGGGCGCATTCGAGCAGTACTTC. Protein: CASSYSGTGGAFEQYF.

V is TRBV10-3 and J is TRBJ2-3, with TRBD2 matching 14 bases. With V trimmed by 3 bases and J by 4 bases, 3 bases remained unmatched. The CDR3 totals 16 residues. Germline CDR1 reads ENHRY; CDR2 reads SYGVKD. As DNA, the CDR3 is TGTGCCATCAGTGAAGGGACTAGCGGGAGCGCAGATACGCAGTATTTT. Translation gives CAISEGTSGSADTQYF.

The chain combines TRBV7-9 with TRBJ1-1; possibly TRBD1 for D (6 bases). The V and J ends lost 3 bases and 7 bases respectively, with 12 bases between them. Per germline, CDR1 SEHNR and CDR2 FQNEAQ (reference sequence). This CDR3 has 13 amino acids. The CDR3 loop reads CASSFGGAGEAFF. The CDR3 coding sequence is TGTGCCAGCAGCTTTGGGGGCGCGGGTGAAGCTTTCTTT.

This clone was detected many times. In the same sample, other DNA sequences code for this CDR3. In DNA form, the CDR3 reads TGTGCCAGCAGCCAGCTAACTAGCGGGAGGGCCACAGATACGCAGTATTTT. It yields the protein CASSQLTSGRATDTQYF. The chain recombines TRBV4-2 with TRBJ2-3, with 13 bases matching TRBD2. The CDR3 runs 17 residues. J was trimmed by 2 bases and V by 3 bases; bases with no gene match: 5. Germline V gene sequence: CDR1 LGHNA, CDR2 YNFKEQ.

With respect to this clone: At one of its ends the junction is not consistent with the germline gene, which may arise from a read error. The genes are TRBV28 and TRBJ1-2; TRBD1 aligns across 7 bases. The germline CDR1 and CDR2 sequences are MDHEN and SYDVKM. This CDR3 has 13 amino acids. The CDR3 DNA follows: TGTGCCAGCTCGATCGGGACAGCCTATGGCTACGCCTTC. Amino acids: CASSIGTAYGYAF.

This clone appeared a single time. V and J are TRBV6-6 and TRBJ1-2; tentatively, D is TRBD1 (5 bases). The CDR3 has 14 residues. V lost 7 bases to trimming and J lost 2 bases, with 14 bases between them. Germline V gives CDR1 MNHNY, CDR2 SVGAGI (reference sequence). The CDR3: CASKSTDNNYGYTF. CDR3 DNA: TGTGCCAGCAAGTCGACAGACAACAACTATGGCTACACCTTC.

The chain joins TRBV5-1 to TRBJ2-7, with TRBD2 matching over 9 bases. The CDR3 covers 16 residues. V trimming: 0 bases; J trimming: 4 bases; junction bases outside the gene matches: 8. CDR1 and CDR2 from the germline V gene are SGHRS and YFSETQ. CDR3 loop: CASSLDPGLAGYEQYF. As DNA, the CDR3 is TGCGCCAGCAGCTTGGACCCGGGACTAGCAGGGTACGAGCAGTACTTC.

This clone was recorded only once. The chain has TRBV5-4 and TRBJ2-1, with D perhaps TRBD1 (8 bases). Trimming shortened V by 4 bases and J by 7 bases, and 18 bases separated the two germline ends. The germline gives CDR1 SGHNT, CDR2 YYREEE (reference sequence). CDR3 size: 15 residues. CDR3 sequence (DNA): TGTGCCAGCAGCACGGGGGGAACAGGGGGGAATGAGCAGTTCTTC. This translates into CASSTGGTGGNEQFF.